The clone carrying this T cell receptor beta chain showed up just a few times. Its antigen remains unidentified. This record belongs to a study of tumor and adjacent non-tumor tissue in lung cancer. Overall study context: Histology: about twelve adenocarcinoma, a couple of squamous cell carcinoma, 1 small cell lung cancer. Broader study findings: Significantly higher TCR diversity was found in tumor than normal lung. Top 100 clones took a larger repertoire share in normal lung.

Three rounds of nested PCR, following a modified ARM-PCR protocol, produced the TCRbeta library. One entry per CDR3 protein, called by TCRdb with MiXCR from the multiplex PCR reads. Altogether some 99,000 distinct CDR3 sequences are present, 62% being singletons, with the ten largest covering around 17%. Per the germline V gene, CDR1 is DFQATT and CDR2 is SNEGSKA (reference sequence). J lost 3 bases, V lost 0 bases, and 4 bases had no gene match. The CDR3 has 15 amino acids. No cell sorting was done before RNA was extracted from the tissue. The normal lung tissue was taken more than 3 cm from the tumor edge.

Sequencing was done on a sample of distant non-tumor lung tissue. The TCR originated in a man aged 55-75 years with non-small cell lung cancer. The chain carries TRBV20-1 and TRBJ2-5, with 10 bases lining up with TRBD2. CDR3 nucleotide sequence: TGCAGTGCTAGAGAGGGGAGCGGGAGGGAAGAGACCCAGTACTTC. Residues: CSAREGSGREETQYF.